The 9 T cell receptor beta chains below were found in one sample sequenced in a study of tumor and adjacent non-tumor tissue in lung cancer. RNA was extracted from bulk tissue without any cell sorting. Three rounds of nested PCR, following a modified ARM-PCR protocol, produced the TCRbeta library. TCRdb processed the multiplex PCR reads anew with MiXCR; each CDR3 protein has one entry. The data contain 100,000 to 150,000 distinct CDR3 sequences, 66% of them seen just once; the ten biggest clones take up about 13%. Sequenced: lung tumor tissue. These receptors came from a man aged 30-40 years with non-small cell lung cancer.

In regard to this clonotype: At one end the junction does not follow the germline gene, possibly because of a read error. The J gene is TRBJ2-1, the V gene TRBV20-1; TRBD2 is a possible D gene (5 bases). The CDR3 has 14 residues. Germline loops: CDR1 DFQATT, CDR2 SNEGSKA (reference sequence). CDR3 nucleotide sequence: TGCAGTACTAGACTATTTAGCTTCTACAATGAGCAGTTCTTC. Its protein is CSTRLFSFYNEQFF.

About this clonotype itself: Likely a read error: the CDR3 ends without its conserved phenylalanine or tryptophan. J is TRBJ2-1 and V is TRBV5-4; D is possibly TRBD2 (5 bases). Germline V gene data show CDR1 as SGHNT and CDR2 as YYREEE (reference sequence). This CDR3 region has 15 residues. The CDR3 DNA reads as TGTGCCAGTAGCTTTGGAGGACCCCGGGGCAATGAGCAGTTCATC. It translates to CASSFGGPRGNEQFI.

The chain recombines TRBV13 with TRBJ1-2; 10 bases line up with TRBD1. With V trimmed by 8 bases and J by 3 bases, 6 bases remained unmatched. The CDR3 runs 14 residues. Germline V gene lookup returns CDR1 PRHDT and CDR2 FYEKMQ (reference sequence). The CDR3 region has the DNA TGTGCCAGCGGGACAGGGGTTTACGACTATGGCTACACCTTC. This gives the protein CASGTGVYDYGYTF.

The rearrangement joins TRBV12-3 or TRBV12-4 to TRBJ1-6; D not certain. Trimming pared 3 bases from V and 14 bases from J, leaving 11 bases between. The CDR3 consists of 12 residues. The CDR3 nucleotides read TGTGCCAGCAGTTTTCATATGGGCTCCCTCCACTTT. Its protein is CASSFHMGSLHF.

This clonotype was counted once. The V call is TRBV20-1, the J call TRBJ2-3, with TRBD2 matching over 7 bases. This CDR3 is 16 amino acids long. Trimming cost V 0 bases and J 7 bases; bases outside gene matches: 13. Germline values: CDR1 DFQATT, CDR2 SNEGSKA (reference sequence). The DNA of the CDR3 is TGCAGTGCTAGAGATCGGCGGGGGAGCTACACGAATACGCAGTATTTT. Protein product: CSARDRRGSYTNTQYF.

A single count supports this clonotype. One end of the junction varies from germline; a read error may be responsible. The V call is TRBV29-1, the J call TRBJ2-5; 12 bases fit TRBD2. The CDR3 extends over 16 amino acids. The germline V gene encodes CDR1 SQVTM and CDR2 ANQGSEA. The CDR3 DNA reads as TGCAGCGCTGAAAGACTAGCGGGAGAAGGAGGAGAAACCCATTACTTC. Protein sequence: CSAERLAGEGGETHYF.

Turning to this clonotype: A clone one base away is much larger, so this may be a read error. This rearrangement joins TRBV6-5 to TRBJ1-1; D gene uncertain. V was trimmed by 6 bases and J by 6 bases, leaving 14 bases between them. The CDR3 loop spans 13 amino acids. Germline V gives CDR1 MNHEY, CDR2 SVGAGI. This chain's CDR3 is CASSRGTGSEAFF. CDR3 bases: TGTGCCAGCAGCCGGGGTACGGGGTCTGAAGCTTTCTTT.

Points on this clonotype: At one end, the junction sequence differs from germline, possibly due to a read error. The rearrangement uses TRBV11-1 and TRBJ2-1; the D is unclear. CDR1 is SGHAT, CDR2 FQDESV, per germline (reference sequence). The CDR3 sequence is 13 residues long. The CDR3 is CASNLGPTNEQFF. The CDR3 DNA reads TGTGCCAGCAACTTAGGGCCGACGAATGAGCAGTTCTTC.

A word on this clonotype: This clone may be a read error of a much larger clone one base away. As the CDR3 is not closed by the conserved phenylalanine or tryptophan, this likely results from a read error. The J gene is TRBJ2-7, the V gene TRBV20-1; D tentatively fits TRBD1 or TRBD2 (5 bases each). Trimming pared 5 bases from V and 3 bases from J, leaving 11 bases between. Looked up from germline, CDR1 is DFQATT and CDR2 is SNEGSKA (reference sequence). The CDR3 has 12 amino acids. CDR3 nucleotide sequence: TGCAGTGCTGTCCGGGACCTCTACGAGCAGTACTTG. This translates into CSAVRDLYEQYL.